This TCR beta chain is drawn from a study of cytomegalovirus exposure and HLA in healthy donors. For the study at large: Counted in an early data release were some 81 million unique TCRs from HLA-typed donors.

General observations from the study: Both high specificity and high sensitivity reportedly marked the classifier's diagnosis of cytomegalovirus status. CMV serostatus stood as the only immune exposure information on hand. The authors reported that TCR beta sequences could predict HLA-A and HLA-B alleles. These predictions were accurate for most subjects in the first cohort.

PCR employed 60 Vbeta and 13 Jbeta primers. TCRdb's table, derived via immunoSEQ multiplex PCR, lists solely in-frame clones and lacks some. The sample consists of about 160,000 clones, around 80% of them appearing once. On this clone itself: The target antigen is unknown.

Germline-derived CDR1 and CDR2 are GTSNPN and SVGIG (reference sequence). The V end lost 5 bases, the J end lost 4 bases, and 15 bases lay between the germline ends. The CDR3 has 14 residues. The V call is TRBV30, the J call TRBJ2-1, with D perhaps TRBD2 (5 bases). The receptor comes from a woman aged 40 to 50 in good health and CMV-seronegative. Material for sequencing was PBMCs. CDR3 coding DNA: TGTGCCTGGGGAACGGGATTGGCATACAATGAGCAGTTCTTC. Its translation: CAWGTGLAYNEQFF.